Here is one TCR beta chain with its context. The antigen remains undetermined. This specimen comes from a study of shared clonotypes between healthy human individuals. Broader study findings: Limitation of the genetic and exposure-history diversity represented came from the few donors.

TCRdb's copy holds only in-frame clones and misses some; the assay was immunoSEQ multiplex PCR. Of about 1 million clones in the sample, 75% were seen once. After removal of 1 base from V and 4 bases from J, the junction contained 9 bases not matched to a gene. This CDR3 has 17 residues. The material sequenced was memory CD4+ T cells sorted from blood. As to subset: CD45RA-negative fraction. This chain connects TRBV5-3 to TRBJ2-1; TRBD1 aligns across 9 bases. TRBV5-3 is filed as an ORF, its function uncertain. The source is a man aged 18 to 30 in good health. This CDR3 reads CARSLYNKDRGYNEQFF. CDR3 coding DNA: TGTGCCAGAAGCTTGTATAATAAGGACAGGGGTTACAATGAGCAGTTCTTC.